This T cell receptor beta chain derives from a study of blood T cell repertoires in COVID-19. Germline V gene sequence: CDR1 SGHVS, CDR2 FNYEAQ. CDR3 length: 13 residues. V was shortened by 1 base and J by 7 bases, with 11 bases between the two germline ends. Some clones are missing from TCRdb's copy, which holds only in-frame ones; the method was immunoSEQ multiplex PCR. The sample has under 250,000 clones; roughly 85% are singletons. The chain is built from TRBV7-6 and TRBJ2-7; maybe TRBD2 (5 bases). Material: PBMCs or T cells enriched from blood (not recorded which). This TCR came from a woman aged 50 to 60 with acute COVID-19. CDR3 sequence reads: CASSLGTFGEQYF. The CDR3 bases are TGTGCCAGCAGCTTAGGGACTTTTGGAGAGCAGTACTTC.